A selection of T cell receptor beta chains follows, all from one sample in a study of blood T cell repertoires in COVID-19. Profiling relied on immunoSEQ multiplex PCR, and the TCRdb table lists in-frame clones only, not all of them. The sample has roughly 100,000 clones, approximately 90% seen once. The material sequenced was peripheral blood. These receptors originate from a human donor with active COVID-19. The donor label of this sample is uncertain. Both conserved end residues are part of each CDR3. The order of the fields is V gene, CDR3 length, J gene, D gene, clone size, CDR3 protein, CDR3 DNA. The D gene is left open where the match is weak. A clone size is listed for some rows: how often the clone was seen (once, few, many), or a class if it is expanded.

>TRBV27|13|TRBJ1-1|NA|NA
CASSIGTGGEAFF
TGTGCCAGCAGTATAGGGACGGGGGGTGAAGCTTTCTTT
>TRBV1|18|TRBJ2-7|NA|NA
CTSSQDREAGGRPYEQYF
TGCACCAGCAGCCAAGATAGGGAAGCGGGGGGGCGGCCCTACGAGCAGTACTTC
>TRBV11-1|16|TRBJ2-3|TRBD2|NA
CASSLMLAGSTGTQYF
TGTGCCAGCAGCTTAATGCTAGCGGGAAGCACAGGTACGCAGTATTTT
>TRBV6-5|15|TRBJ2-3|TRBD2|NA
CATAGGGVGTDTQYF
TGTGCCACCGCCGGGGGAGGGGTTGGCACAGATACGCAGTATTTT
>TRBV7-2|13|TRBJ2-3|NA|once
CASRLGSPDTQYF
TGTGCCAGCAGGCTCGGGAGCCCAGATACGCAGTATTTT
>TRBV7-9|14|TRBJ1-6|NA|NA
CASSLAGGDYPLHF
TGTGCCAGCAGCCTGGCGGGGGGAGACTATCCCCTCCACTTT
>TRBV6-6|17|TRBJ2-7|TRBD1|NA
CASSHLRTGRRRYEQYF
TGTGCCAGCAGTCACCTGAGGACAGGGCGACGCAGGTACGAGCAGTACTTC
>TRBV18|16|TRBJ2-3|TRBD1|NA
CASSPLGTGGPDTQYF
TGTGCCAGCTCACCTCTCGGGACAGGGGGCCCAGATACGCAGTATTTT
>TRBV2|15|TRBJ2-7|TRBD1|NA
CASSADRGSSYEQYF
TGTGCCAGCAGCGCGGACAGGGGTAGCTCCTACGAGCAGTACTTC
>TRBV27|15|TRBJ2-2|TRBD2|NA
CASSLWGGNTGELFF
TGTGCCAGCAGTTTATGGGGGGGGAACACCGGGGAGCTGTTTTTT
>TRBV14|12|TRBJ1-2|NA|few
CASSPANYGYTF
TGTGCCAGCAGCCCTGCTAACTATGGCTACACCTTC
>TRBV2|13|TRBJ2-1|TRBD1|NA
CASEDRGYNEQFF
TGTGCCAGCGAGGACAGGGGCTACAATGAGCAGTTCTTC
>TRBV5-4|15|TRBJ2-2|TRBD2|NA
CASSLRGVNTGELFF
TGTGCCAGCAGCTTACGGGGGGTGAACACCGGGGAGCTGTTTTTT
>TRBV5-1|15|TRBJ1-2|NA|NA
CATPGQSTTVYGYTF
TGCGCCACCCCCGGACAGTCGACGACAGTCTATGGCTACACCTTC
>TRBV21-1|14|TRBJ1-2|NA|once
CASSKTHEDYGYTF
TGTGCCAGCAGCAAGACGCACGAGGACTATGGCTACACCTTC
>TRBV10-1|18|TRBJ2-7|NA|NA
CASSESVGSDHGDYEQYF
TGCGCCAGCAGTGAGTCGGTGGGGTCAGATCACGGGGACTACGAGCAGTACTTC
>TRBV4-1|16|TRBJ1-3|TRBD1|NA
CASSQDDRVVGYTIYF
TGCGCCAGCAGCCAAGACGACAGGGTCGTAGGATACACCATATATTTT
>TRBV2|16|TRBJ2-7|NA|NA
CASSGPKGTDYYEQYF
TGTGCCAGCAGTGGCCCAAAAGGGACGGACTACTACGAGCAGTACTTC
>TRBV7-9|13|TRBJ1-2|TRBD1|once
CASSPDREHGYTF
TGTGCCAGCAGCCCGGACAGGGAGCATGGCTACACCTTC
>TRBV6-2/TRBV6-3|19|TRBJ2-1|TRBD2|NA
CASSYSAGGLLGYINEQFF
TGTGCCAGCAGTTACTCGGCGGGGGGGCTTTTAGGATACATCAATGAGCAGTTCTTC
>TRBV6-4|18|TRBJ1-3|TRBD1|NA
CAPTRSRDRAHSGNTIYF
TGTGCCCCAACTAGGTCCCGGGACAGGGCTCACTCTGGAAACACCATATATTTT
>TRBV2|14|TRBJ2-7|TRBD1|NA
CASSQDRNSYEQYF
TGTGCCAGCAGTCAGGACAGGAACTCCTACGAGCAGTACTTC
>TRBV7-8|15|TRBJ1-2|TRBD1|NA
CASSLTHRGVNGYTF
TGTGCCAGCAGTCTAACCCACAGGGGAGTTAATGGCTACACCTTC
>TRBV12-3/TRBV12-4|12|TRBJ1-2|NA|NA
CASSPNSYGYTF
TGTGCCAGCAGCCCCAACAGCTATGGCTACACCTTC
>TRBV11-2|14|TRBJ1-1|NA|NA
CASSPEGGPTEAFF
TGTGCCAGCAGCCCAGAGGGGGGGCCTACTGAAGCTTTCTTT
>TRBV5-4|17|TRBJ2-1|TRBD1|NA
CASSGTGSGLHGDEQFF
TGTGCCAGCAGCGGGACAGGGTCCGGTCTCCACGGAGATGAGCAGTTCTTC
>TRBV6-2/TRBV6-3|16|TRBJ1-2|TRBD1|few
CASSYSLGQLYYGYTF
TGTGCCAGCAGTTACTCGTTGGGACAGTTATACTATGGCTACACCTTC
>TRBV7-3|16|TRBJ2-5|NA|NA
CASSPSLGGPQETQYF
TGTGCCAGCAGCCCCTCGCTGGGGGGGCCCCAAGAGACCCAGTACTTC
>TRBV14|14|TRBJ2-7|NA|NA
CASSPPDFSYEQYF
TGTGCCAGCAGCCCCCCAGACTTCTCCTACGAGCAGTACTTC
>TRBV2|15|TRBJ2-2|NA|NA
CASGGQRSNTGELFF
TGTGCCAGCGGAGGTCAGCGTTCTAACACCGGGGAGCTGTTTTTT
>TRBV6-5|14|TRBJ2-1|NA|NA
CASSYLTEADEQFF
TGTGCCAGCAGTTACTTGACAGAGGCCGATGAGCAGTTCTTC
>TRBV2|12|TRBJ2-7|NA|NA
CASSATAYEQYF
TGTGCCAGCAGTGCGACAGCCTACGAGCAGTACTTC
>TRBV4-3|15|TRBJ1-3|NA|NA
CASSQVPGLGNTIYF
TGCGCCAGCAGCCAAGTCCCAGGGTTAGGAAACACCATATATTTT
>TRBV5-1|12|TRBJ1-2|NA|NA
CASSLQGDGYTF
TGCGCCAGCAGCTTGCAGGGTGATGGCTACACCTTC
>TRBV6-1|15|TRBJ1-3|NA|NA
CASSEVGGPGNTIYF
TGTGCCAGCAGTGAAGTTGGAGGGCCCGGAAACACCATATATTTT
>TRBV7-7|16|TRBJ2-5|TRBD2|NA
CASRRGTSGGEETQYF
TGTGCCAGCAGACGAGGGACTAGCGGGGGAGAAGAGACCCAGTACTTC
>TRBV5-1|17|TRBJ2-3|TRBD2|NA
CASSLAQWAGGPDTQYF
TGCGCCAGCAGCTTGGCGCAATGGGCGGGGGGGCCAGATACGCAGTATTTT
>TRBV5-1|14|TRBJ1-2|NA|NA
CASSAARQGVGYTF
TGCGCCAGCAGCGCCGCCCGGCAGGGTGTAGGCTACACCTTC
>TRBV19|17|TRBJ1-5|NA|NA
CASSMDLRGPENQPQHF
TGTGCCAGTAGTATGGATCTACGGGGTCCTGAGAATCAGCCCCAGCATTTT
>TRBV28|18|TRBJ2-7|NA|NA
CASSLFLSLAHPTYEQYF
TGTGCCAGCAGTCTTTTCTTATCACTAGCTCACCCAACCTACGAGCAGTACTTC
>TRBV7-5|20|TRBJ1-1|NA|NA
CVRSLVVSRPAGVLNTEAFF
TGTGTCAGAAGCTTAGTGGTGTCCCGGCCGGCAGGTGTACTGAACACTGAAGCTTTCTTT
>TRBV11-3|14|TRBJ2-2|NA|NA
CASSLRPTTGELFF
TGTGCCAGCAGCTTACGTCCTACGACCGGGGAGCTGTTTTTT
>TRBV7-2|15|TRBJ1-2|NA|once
CASSFPQSSNYGYTF
TGTGCCAGCAGCTTTCCACAGAGCTCTAACTATGGCTACACCTTC
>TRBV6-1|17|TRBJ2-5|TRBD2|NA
CASSEGLGAGYQETQYF
TGTGCCAGCAGTGAAGGATTGGGAGCGGGGTACCAAGAGACCCAGTACTTC
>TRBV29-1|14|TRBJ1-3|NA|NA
CSVRGASSGNTIYF
TGCAGCGTTCGAGGCGCTTCCTCTGGAAACACCATATATTTT
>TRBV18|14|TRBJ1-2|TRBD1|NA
CASSRDRANYGYTF
TGTGCCAGCTCCCGAGACAGGGCTAACTATGGCTACACCTTC
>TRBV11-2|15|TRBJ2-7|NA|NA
CASSFKLGGAYEQYF
TGTGCCAGCAGCTTTAAATTGGGGGGAGCCTACGAGCAGTACTTC
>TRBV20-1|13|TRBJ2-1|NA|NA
CSASLTRDNEQFF
TGCAGTGCTAGTTTGACTAGGGACAATGAGCAGTTCTTC
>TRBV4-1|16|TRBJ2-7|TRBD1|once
CASSQDQGAAHYEQYF
TGCGCCAGCAGCCAGGACCAGGGGGCCGCACATTACGAGCAGTACTTC